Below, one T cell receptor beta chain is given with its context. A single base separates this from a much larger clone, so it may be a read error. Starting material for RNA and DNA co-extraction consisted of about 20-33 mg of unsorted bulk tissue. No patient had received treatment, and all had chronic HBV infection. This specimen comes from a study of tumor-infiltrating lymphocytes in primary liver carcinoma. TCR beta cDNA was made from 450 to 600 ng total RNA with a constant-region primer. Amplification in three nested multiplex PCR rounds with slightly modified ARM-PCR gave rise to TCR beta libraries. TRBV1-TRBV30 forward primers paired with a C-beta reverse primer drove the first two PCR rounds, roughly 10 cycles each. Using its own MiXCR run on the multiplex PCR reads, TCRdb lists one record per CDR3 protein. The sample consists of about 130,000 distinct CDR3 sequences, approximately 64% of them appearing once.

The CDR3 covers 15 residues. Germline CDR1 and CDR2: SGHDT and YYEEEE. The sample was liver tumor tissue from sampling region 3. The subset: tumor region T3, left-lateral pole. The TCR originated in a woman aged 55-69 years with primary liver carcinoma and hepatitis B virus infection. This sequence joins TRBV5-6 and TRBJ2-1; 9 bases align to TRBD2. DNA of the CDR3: TGTGCCAGGAGCTTGGCGGGAGGGGCCTACAATGAGCAGTTCTTC. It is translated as CARSLAGGAYNEQFF.